This TCR beta chain was obtained from a study of read filtering for tumor transcriptome and immune sequencing. Overall study: The cohort had some 16 men and over eleven women aged roughly 45 to 90, mean around 66 years. By R-ISS, stages I, II and III held approximately 8, 17 and 7 patients.

Findings of the study overall: Single-read clonotypes: 80% to 90% of IR-seq clonotypes (roughly 3.2% of reads), roughly 73% of RNA-seq clonotypes (under 50% of reads). Sorted CD138-negative bone marrow cells were not purified T cells.

This CDR3 region has 14 residues. From germline, CDR1 is MDHEN and CDR2 SYDVKM. V lost 3 bases to trimming and J lost 3 bases, with 12 bases between them. Molecular barcoded adaptors covering alpha/delta and beta/gamma chains were used on 400 to 450 ng RNA. TCRdb fed the reads into MiXCR, producing one record per CDR3 protein. The sample records 45,000 to 55,000 distinct CDR3 sequences, roughly 12% being singletons. This clonotype showed up many times. What it binds is not known. This sequence was found in a donor older than 35 with multiple myeloma. The V and J genes are TRBV28 and TRBJ2-7; D perhaps matches TRBD2 (6 bases). Sequenced material: a population of CD138-negative cells sorted from bone marrow. Written as DNA, the CDR3 is TGTGCCAGCAGTTTGGGGGGTATTTACTACGAGCAGTACTTC. This gives the protein CASSLGGIYYEQYF.